This TCR beta chain was documented in a study of CD8+CD57+ T cells in acquired aplastic anemia. About the study: The mean DNA yield obtained from sorted CD4+ and CD8+ cells came to 3.2 ug. Healthy donors averaged approximately 9.9 million reads for CD4+ cells.

Worth noting for this clonotype: Its specificity is unknown.

Study results and caveats: Roughly 31 CD8+ CDR3 sequences were shared between patients and controls. CD8+ Simpson's diversity did not differ significantly between patients and controls.

CDR1 is ENHRY, CDR2 SYGVKD, per germline. Trimming cost V 5 bases and J 1 base, with 12 bases left between them. The CDR3 runs to 14 residues. Genomic DNA served as template for TCR beta VDJ and CDR3 profiling. TCRdb ran MiXCR on the reads and lists one entry per CDR3 protein. The sample comprises over 150,000 distinct CDR3 sequences, around 59% of which are singletons, and about 15% rests with the top ten. The V call is TRBV10-3, the J call TRBJ2-7; D gene unclear. The clonotype originates from a human donor in good health, serving as a control. Sequenced input: sorted CD4+, CD8+, or CD8+CD57+ T cells (not recorded which) from PBMCs. The CDR3 DNA reads TGTGCCATCAGTCGTAGTGCCAGATCCTACGAGCAGTACTTC. Residues: CAISRSARSYEQYF.